This TCR beta chain is from a study of spatial heterogeneity in lung cancer (dated by TCRdb to between 2018 and 2021). For the study in its entirety: More beta-chain than alpha-chain transcripts were consistently detected, likely reflecting higher beta-chain transcript abundance. In non-small cell lung cancer, the study made a quantitative comparison of TCR alpha and beta repertoires among multiple tumor regions, matched nontumor lung and blood. In the raw uncorrected reads, each unique combination of TCR and UMI appeared more than ten times on average. Nonsynonymous mutation counts, determined by whole-exome sequencing of tumor tissue, were related to features of the TCR repertoire. Both alpha and beta chains were TCR-sequenced in a few hundred tumor regions, 64 matched nontumor lung samples and around 54 PBMC samples obtained at surgery. Overall results and qualifications from the work: Confirming at a functional level the hypothesis that regional TCRs recognize regional mutations was considered to require additional single-cell paired TCR alpha and beta sequencing.

From the germline V gene, CDR1 is KGHSH and CDR2 is LQKENI. V is cut by 5 bases and J by 0 bases, and the space between the germline ends is 9 bases. From the cysteine up to the phenylalanine, the CDR3 has a length of 14 residues. Kept here is only the CDR3 DNA, which spans 42 bases and is read in frame from base 1. The label giving this sample's time point can be read as: sample taken at primary tumor resection. Samples were obtained from 72 patients with early-stage, untreated non-small cell lung cancer from the lung TRACERx cohort. TCR sequencing used whole RNA extracted from tumor and nontumor lung tissue, or from cryopreserved PBMC samples, without cell sorting. Patients were selected for TCR sequencing only if sufficient RNA was available from at least two tumor regions. A lung pathologist reviewed the tumor and adjacent nontumor lung specimens before the specimens were selected. Of note for this clonotype: Its recognized antigen is unknown. Base-call qualities are not available, and no considerably larger clone is one nucleotide away.

Libraries were made using 5' RACE. Sequencing used a NextSeq 500. The TCR library protocol attached a unique molecular identifier to each TCR cDNA molecule to allow correction of PCR and sequencing errors. The original pipeline was this. TCR identification, UMI-based error correction and CDR3 extraction were all carried out with Decombinator tools. TCRs above a frequency of 2 per 1,000, corresponding to the top 1% of the tumor frequency distribution, were defined as expanded. Renyi diversity was computed with the R vegan package after each repertoire had been subsampled 100 times to 5,000 TCRs. CDR3 similarity networks were constructed using string-kernel similarity of amino acid triplets, with links drawn between CDR3s whose pairwise similarity was above 0.82. The raw public data were reprocessed by TCRdb itself: fastp quality trimming at Q25, MiXCR clonotype calling, in-frame beta chains only. Each record represents a unique CDR3 protein, reported with the most common genes and DNA among its rows. TCRdb's processing, not the authors', yielded these V and J calls. This sample holds about 39,000 distinct CDR3 sequences; around 3.1% were observed only once. The top ten constitute 36% of the sample.

Here the chain combines TRBV18 and TRBJ2-3; no D segment can be confidently identified. This TCR was recovered from a male donor with early-stage non-small cell lung cancer. Sequenced here: normal lung tissue next to the tumor, sampled at surgery. The CDR3 region reads CASSGWGSTDTQYF. The DNA is as follows: TGTGCCAGCTCAGGCTGGGGTAGCACAGATACGCAGTATTTT. The CDR3 plus the reference TRBV18 and TRBJ2-3 genes for the other parts give the full variable domain: NAGVMQNPRHLVRRRGQEARLRCSPMKGHSHVYWYRQLPEEGLKFMVYLQKENIIDESGMPKERFSAEFPKEGPSILRIQQVVRGDSAAYFCASSGWGSTDTQYFGPGTRLTVL.